This TCR beta chain was obtained from a study of blood T cell repertoires in COVID-19. Only in-frame clones appear in the TCRdb table, and some are missing; sequencing was by immunoSEQ multiplex PCR. The sample yields some 130,000 clones, about 91% seen once. CDR1 and CDR2 from the germline V gene are LNHDA and SQIVND (reference sequence). CDR3 length equals 15 residues. V shed 7 bases and J 4 bases; nucleotides not matched to a gene: 12. The V and J genes are TRBV19 and TRBJ1-2; 7 bases align to TRBD1. The sample comprised peripheral blood. This clonotype originated in a man aged 50-59 years with acute or convalescent COVID-19. The CDR3 bases are TGTGCCAGTACTCAGGGGGGACAGATTTTCTATGGCTACACCTTC. It encodes CASTQGGQIFYGYTF.